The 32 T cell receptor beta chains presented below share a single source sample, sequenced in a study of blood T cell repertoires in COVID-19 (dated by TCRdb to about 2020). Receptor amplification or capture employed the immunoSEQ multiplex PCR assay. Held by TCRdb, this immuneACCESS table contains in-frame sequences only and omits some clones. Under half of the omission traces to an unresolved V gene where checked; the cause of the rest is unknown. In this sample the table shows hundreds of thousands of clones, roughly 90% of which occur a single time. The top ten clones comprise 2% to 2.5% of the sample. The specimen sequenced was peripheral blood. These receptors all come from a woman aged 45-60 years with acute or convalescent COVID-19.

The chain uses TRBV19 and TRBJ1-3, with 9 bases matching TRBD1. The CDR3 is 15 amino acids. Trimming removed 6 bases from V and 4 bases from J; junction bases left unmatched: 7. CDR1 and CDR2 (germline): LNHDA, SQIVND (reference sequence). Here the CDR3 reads CASSNRGHSGNTIYF. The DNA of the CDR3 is TGTGCCAGTAGCAACAGGGGGCATTCGGGAAACACCATATATTTT.

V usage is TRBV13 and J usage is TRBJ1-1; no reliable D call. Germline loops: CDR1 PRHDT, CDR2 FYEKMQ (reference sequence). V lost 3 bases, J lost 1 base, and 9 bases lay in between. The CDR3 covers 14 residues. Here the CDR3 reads CASSFWAQNTEAFF. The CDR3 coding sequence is TGTGCCAGCAGCTTCTGGGCCCAGAACACTGAAGCTTTCTTT. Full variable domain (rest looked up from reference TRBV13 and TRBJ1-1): AAGVIQSPRHLIKEKRETATLKCYPIPRHDTVYWYQQGPGQDPQFLISFYEKMQSDKGSIPDRFSAQQFSDYHSELNMSSLELGDSALYFCASSFWAQNTEAFFGQGTRLTVV.

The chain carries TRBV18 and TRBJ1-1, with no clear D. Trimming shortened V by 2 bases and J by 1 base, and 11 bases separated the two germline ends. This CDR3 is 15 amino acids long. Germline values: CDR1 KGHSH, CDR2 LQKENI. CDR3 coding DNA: TGTGCCAGCTCACCATGGGAGGGTGGGAACACTGAAGCTTTCTTT. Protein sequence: CASSPWEGGNTEAFF.

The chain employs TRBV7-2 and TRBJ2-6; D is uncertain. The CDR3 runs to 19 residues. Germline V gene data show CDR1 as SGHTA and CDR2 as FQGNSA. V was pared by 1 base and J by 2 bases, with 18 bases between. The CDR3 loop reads CASSLEAVIDGPGANVLTF. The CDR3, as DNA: TGTGCCAGCAGCTTAGAGGCGGTAATAGACGGCCCTGGGGCCAACGTCCTGACTTTC.

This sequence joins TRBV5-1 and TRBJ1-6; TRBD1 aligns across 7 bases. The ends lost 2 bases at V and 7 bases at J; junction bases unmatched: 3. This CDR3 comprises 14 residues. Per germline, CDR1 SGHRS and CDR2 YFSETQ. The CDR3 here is CASSFYRGNSPLHF. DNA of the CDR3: TGCGCCAGCAGCTTTTACAGGGGAAATTCACCCCTCCACTTT.

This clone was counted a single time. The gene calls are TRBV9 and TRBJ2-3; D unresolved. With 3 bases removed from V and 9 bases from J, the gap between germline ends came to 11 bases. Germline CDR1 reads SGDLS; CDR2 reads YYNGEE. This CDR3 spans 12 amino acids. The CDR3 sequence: CASSAPLGTQYF. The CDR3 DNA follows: TGTGCCAGCAGCGCCCCCCTCGGGACGCAGTATTTT.

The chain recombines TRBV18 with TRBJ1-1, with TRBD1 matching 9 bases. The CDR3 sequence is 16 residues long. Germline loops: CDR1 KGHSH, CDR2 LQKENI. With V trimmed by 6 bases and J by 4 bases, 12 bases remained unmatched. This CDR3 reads CASSSGTGSRGTEAFF. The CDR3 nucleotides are TGTGCCAGCTCGTCCGGGACAGGGAGTAGGGGCACTGAAGCTTTCTTT.

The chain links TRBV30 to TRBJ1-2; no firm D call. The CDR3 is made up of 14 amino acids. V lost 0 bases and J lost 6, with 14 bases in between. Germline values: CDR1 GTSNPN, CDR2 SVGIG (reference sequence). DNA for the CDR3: TGTGCCTGGAGTGTACTCTCGGGGTACGATGGCTACACCTTC. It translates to CAWSVLSGYDGYTF.

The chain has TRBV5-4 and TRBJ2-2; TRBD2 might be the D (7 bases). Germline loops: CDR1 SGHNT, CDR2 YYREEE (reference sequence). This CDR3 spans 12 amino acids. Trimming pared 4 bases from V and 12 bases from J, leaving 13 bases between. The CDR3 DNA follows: TGTGCCAGCAGCCATACAGGGACTAAGCTGTTTTTT. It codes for CASSHTGTKLFF.

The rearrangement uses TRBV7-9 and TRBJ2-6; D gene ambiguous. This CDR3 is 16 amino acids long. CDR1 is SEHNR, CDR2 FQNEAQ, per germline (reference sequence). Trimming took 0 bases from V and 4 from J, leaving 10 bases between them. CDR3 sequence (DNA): TGTGCCAGCAGCTTAGCGGTGGCAGCGGGGGCCAACGTCCTGACTTTC. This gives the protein CASSLAVAAGANVLTF.

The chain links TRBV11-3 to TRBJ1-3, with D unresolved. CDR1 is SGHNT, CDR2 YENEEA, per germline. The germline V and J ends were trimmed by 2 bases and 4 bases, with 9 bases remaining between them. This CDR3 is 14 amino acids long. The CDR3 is CASSLNSKGNTIYF. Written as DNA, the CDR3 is TGTGCCAGCAGCTTAAACAGTAAAGGAAACACCATATATTTT.

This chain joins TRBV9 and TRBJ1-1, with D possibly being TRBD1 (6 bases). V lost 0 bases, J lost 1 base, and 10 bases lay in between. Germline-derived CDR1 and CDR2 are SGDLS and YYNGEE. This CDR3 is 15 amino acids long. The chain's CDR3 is CASSVVAGANTEAFF. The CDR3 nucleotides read TGTGCCAGCAGCGTAGTGGCAGGGGCGAACACTGAAGCTTTCTTT.

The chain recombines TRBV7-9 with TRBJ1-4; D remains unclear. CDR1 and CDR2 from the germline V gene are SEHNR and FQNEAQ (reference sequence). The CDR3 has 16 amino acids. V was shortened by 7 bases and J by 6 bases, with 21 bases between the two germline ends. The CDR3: CASIQRSSRGDEKLFF. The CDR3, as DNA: TGTGCCAGCATCCAAAGATCGTCGCGCGGGGATGAAAAACTGTTTTTT.

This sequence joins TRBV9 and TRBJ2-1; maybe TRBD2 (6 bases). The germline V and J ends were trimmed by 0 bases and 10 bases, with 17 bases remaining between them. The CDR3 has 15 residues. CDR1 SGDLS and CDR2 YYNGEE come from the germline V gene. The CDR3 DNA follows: TGTGCCAGCAGCGTAGAATCGGGAGTTTTTTACGAGCAGTTCTTC. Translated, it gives CASSVESGVFYEQFF.

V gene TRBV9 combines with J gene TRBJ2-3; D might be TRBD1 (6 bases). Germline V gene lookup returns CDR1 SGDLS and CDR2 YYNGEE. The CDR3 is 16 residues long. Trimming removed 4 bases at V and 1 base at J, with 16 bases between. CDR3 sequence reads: CASSQYRETGTDTQYF. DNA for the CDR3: TGTGCCAGCAGCCAATACAGGGAGACGGGCACAGATACGCAGTATTTT. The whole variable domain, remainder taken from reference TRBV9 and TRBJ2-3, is DSGVTQTPKHLITATGQRVTLRCSPRSGDLSVYWYQQSLDQGLQFLIQYYNGEERAKGNILERFSAQQFPDLHSELNLSSLELGDSALYFCASSQYRETGTDTQYFGPGTRLTVL.

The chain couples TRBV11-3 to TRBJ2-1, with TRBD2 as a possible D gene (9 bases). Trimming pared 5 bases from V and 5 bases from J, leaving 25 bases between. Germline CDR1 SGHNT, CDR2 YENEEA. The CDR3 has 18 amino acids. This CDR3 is CASSRQGLAGWADNEQFF. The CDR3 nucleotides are TGTGCCAGCAGCCGACAGGGGCTAGCGGGGTGGGCGGACAATGAGCAGTTCTTC. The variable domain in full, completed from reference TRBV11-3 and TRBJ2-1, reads EAGVVQSPRYKIIEKKQPVAFWCNPISGHNTLYWYLQNLGQGPELLIRYENEEAVDDSQLPKDRFSAERLKGVDSTLKIQPAELGDSAVYLCASSRQGLAGWADNEQFFGPGTRLTVL.

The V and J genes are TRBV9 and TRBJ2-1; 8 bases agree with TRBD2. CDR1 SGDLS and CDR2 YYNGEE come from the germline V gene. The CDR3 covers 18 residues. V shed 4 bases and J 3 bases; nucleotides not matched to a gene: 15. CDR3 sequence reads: CASSPDPILAGFYNEQFF. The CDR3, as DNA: TGTGCCAGCAGCCCAGACCCCATTTTAGCGGGGTTCTACAATGAGCAGTTCTTC. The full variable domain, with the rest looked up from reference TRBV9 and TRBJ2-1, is DSGVTQTPKHLITATGQRVTLRCSPRSGDLSVYWYQQSLDQGLQFLIQYYNGEERAKGNILERFSAQQFPDLHSELNLSSLELGDSALYFCASSPDPILAGFYNEQFFGPGTRLTVL.

The CDR3 DNA follows: TGTGCCAGCTCACCGGGACAGCCCCAAGCTTTCTTT. Protein: CASSPGQPQAFF. The chain uses TRBV18 and TRBJ1-1, with 7 bases fitting TRBD1. CDR3 length: 12 residues. Germline V gives CDR1 KGHSH, CDR2 LQKENI. V gave up 3 bases and J gave up 9 bases; unmatched junction bases: 4.

In DNA form, the CDR3 reads TGTGCCAGCAGTTACGGGGCGTGGGGTCAGCCCCAGCATTTT. Amino acids: CASSYGAWGQPQHF. The rearrangement links TRBV6-5 to TRBJ1-5, with TRBD1 as a possible D gene (5 bases). Germline CDR1 MNHEY, CDR2 SVGAGI. V dropped 2 bases and J dropped 6 bases, with 11 bases sitting between them. CDR3 length equals 14 residues.

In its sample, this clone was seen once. The CDR3, as DNA: TGTGCCAGCAGCTCCGGGACAGAGGTTCGGGAGACCCAGTACTTC. Translated: CASSSGTEVRETQYF. This chain connects TRBV7-8 to TRBJ2-5, with 7 bases matching TRBD1. J was trimmed by 5 bases and V by 4 bases; bases with no gene match: 10. Germline CDR1 is SGHVS and CDR2 is FQNEAQ. The CDR3 is made up of 15 amino acids.

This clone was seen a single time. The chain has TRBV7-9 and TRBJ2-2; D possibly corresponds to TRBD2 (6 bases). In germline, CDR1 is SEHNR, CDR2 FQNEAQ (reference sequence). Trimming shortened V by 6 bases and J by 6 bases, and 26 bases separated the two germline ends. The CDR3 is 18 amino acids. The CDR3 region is CASRPVWDDREYSGELFF. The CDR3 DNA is TGTGCCAGCAGACCGGTCTGGGACGATCGGGAGTACTCCGGGGAGCTGTTTTTT.

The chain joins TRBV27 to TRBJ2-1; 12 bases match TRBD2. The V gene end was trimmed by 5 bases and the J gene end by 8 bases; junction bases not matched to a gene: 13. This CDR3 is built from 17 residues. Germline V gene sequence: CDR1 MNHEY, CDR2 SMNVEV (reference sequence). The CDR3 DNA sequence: TGTGCCAGCAGTCCCTTGGCTAGCGGGGGGGCCACGGATGAGCAGTTCTTC. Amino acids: CASSPLASGGATDEQFF.

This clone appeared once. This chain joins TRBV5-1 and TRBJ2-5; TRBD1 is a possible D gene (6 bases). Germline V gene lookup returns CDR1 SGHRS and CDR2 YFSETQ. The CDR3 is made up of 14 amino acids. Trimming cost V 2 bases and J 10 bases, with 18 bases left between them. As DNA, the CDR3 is TGCGCCAGCAGCTTACCAGGGGCCGGGGAAGACCAGTACTTC. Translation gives CASSLPGAGEDQYF.

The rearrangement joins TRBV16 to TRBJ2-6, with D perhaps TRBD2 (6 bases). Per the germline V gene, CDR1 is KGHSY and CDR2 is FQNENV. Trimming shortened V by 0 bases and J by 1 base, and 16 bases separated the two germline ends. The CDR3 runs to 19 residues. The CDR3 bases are TGTGCCAGCAGCCAATCGATCGCCAGGGCGGGGTCTGGGGCCAACGTCCTGACTTTC. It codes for CASSQSIARAGSGANVLTF.

The DNA of the CDR3 is TGTGCCAGCAGCTTGGGGCTAAATGAGCAGTTCTTC. Translated, it gives CASSLGLNEQFF. This chain links TRBV11-2 with TRBJ2-1; weak D call: TRBD1 (5 bases). This CDR3 is 12 amino acids long. The germline V and J ends were trimmed by 3 bases and 7 bases, with 7 bases remaining between them. The V gene's germline CDR1 is SGHAT and CDR2 FQNNGV. The full variable domain, completed using reference TRBV11-2 and TRBJ2-1, is EAGVAQSPRYKIIEKRQSVAFWCNPISGHATLYWYQQILGQGPKLLIQFQNNGVVDDSQLPKDRFSAERLKGVDSTLKIQPAKLEDSAVYLCASSLGLNEQFFGPGTRLTVL.

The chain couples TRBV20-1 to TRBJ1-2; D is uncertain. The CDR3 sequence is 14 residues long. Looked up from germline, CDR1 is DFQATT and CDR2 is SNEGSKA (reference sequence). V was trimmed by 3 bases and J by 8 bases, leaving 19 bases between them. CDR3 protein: CSASQPGVAGGYTF. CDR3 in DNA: TGCAGTGCTAGTCAGCCCGGGGTGGCGGGAGGCTACACCTTC.

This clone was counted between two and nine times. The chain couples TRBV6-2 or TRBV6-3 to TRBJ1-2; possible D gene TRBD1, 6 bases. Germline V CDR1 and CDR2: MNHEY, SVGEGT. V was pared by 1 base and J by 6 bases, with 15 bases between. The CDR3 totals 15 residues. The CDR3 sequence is CASSYYGQTSNGYTF. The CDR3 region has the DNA TGTGCCAGCAGTTACTACGGACAGACCTCTAATGGCTACACCTTC.

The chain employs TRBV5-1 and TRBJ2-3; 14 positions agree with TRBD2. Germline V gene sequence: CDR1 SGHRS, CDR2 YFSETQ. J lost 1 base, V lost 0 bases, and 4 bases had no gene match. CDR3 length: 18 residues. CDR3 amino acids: CASSLAGTSGSRTDTQYF. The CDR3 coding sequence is TGCGCCAGCAGCTTGGCCGGGACTAGCGGGAGCCGCACAGATACGCAGTATTTT. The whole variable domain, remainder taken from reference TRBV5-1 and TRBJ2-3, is KAGVTQTPRYLIKTRGQQVTLSCSPISGHRSVSWYQQTPGQGLQFLFEYFSETQRNKGNFPGRFSGRQFSNSRSEMNVSTLELGDSALYLCASSLAGTSGSRTDTQYFGPGTRLTVL.

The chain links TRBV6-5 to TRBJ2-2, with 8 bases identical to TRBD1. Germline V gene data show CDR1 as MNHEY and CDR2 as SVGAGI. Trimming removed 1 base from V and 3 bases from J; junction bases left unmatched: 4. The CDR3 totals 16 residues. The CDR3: CASSYWTGSDTGELFF. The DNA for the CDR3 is TGTGCCAGCAGTTACTGGACAGGGTCAGACACCGGGGAGCTGTTTTTT.

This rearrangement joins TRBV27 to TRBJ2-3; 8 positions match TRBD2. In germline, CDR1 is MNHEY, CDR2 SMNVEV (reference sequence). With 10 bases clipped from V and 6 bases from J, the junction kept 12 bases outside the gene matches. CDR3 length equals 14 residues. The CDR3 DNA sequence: TGTGCCACATACGGGGGGGGGCGCAAGGATACGCAGTATTTT. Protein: CATYGGGRKDTQYF.

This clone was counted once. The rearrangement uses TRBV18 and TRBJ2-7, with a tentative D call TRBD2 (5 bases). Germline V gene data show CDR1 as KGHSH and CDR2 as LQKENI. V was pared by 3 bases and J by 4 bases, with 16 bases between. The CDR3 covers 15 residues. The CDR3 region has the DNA TGTGCCAGCTCACCCGGGGTCCCCTCGTCTTACGAGCAGTACTTC. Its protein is CASSPGVPSSYEQYF.

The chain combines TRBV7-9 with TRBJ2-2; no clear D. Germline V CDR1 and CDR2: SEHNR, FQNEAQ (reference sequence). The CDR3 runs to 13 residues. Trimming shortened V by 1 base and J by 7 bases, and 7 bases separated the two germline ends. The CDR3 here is CASSLEADGELFF. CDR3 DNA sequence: TGTGCCAGCAGCTTAGAGGCGGACGGGGAGCTGTTTTTT.